This record covers a single TCR beta chain. J was trimmed by 6 bases and V by 6 bases; bases with no gene match: 4. The germline CDR1 and CDR2 sequences are ENHRY and SYGVKD. This CDR3 is built from 12 residues. This entry comes from a study of blood T cell repertoires in COVID-19. Clones were sequenced by immunoSEQ multiplex PCR, and TCRdb holds only the in-frame ones, with some missing. The sample has approximately 78,000 clones; approximately 91% are singletons. What was sequenced was peripheral blood. The receptor was isolated from a man over 45 with COVID-19, enrolled during active disease. The V gene is TRBV10-3, the J gene TRBJ1-1; 7 nucleotides agree with TRBD1. Here the CDR3 DNA reads TGTGCCATCAGCCAGGGGGGCGCTGAAGCTTTCTTT. Protein product: CAISQGGAEAFF.